This TCR beta chain is from a study of patients and donors after allogeneic stem cell transplantation. TCRdb independently ran MiXCR on the RT-PCR reads; one entry per CDR3 protein. The table shows about a million distinct CDR3 sequences, with approximately 18% occurring only once. This clonotype was seen ten or more times. V lost 3 bases to trimming and J lost 6 bases; unmatched junction nucleotides: 4. The CDR3 runs 14 residues. Germline CDR1 reads KGHSH; CDR2 reads LQKENI. The TCR originated in a human donor who was either an allogeneic HSCT recipient or a stem cell or donor lymphocyte infusion donor (not recorded which). It is not recorded whose cells these are; they may come from a transplant donor. V usage is TRBV18 and J usage is TRBJ1-4; 7 bases line up with TRBD1. Source material: blood, either unsorted or a sorted T cell fraction (not recorded which). CDR3 loop: CASSPDRADEKLFF. The CDR3 DNA sequence: TGTGCCAGCTCACCCGACAGGGCGGATGAAAAACTGTTTTTT.